Each of the 6 T cell receptor beta chains below was sequenced from the same sample in a study of early T cells in non-severe SARS-CoV-2 infection. TCRdb re-analysed the 5' RACE reads in MiXCR, keeping a single row per CDR3 protein. The sample consists of 75,000 to 100,000 distinct CDR3 sequences, more than 12% of them appearing once. Sequenced input: whole blood. The receptors derive from an adult who was a healthcare worker with PCR-confirmed SARS-CoV-2 infection or an uninfected control (not recorded which).

This rearrangement joins TRBV4-1 to TRBJ2-1; D gene uncertain. V was cut by 3 bases and J by 5 bases, with 11 bases left in between. The CDR3 is 14 amino acids. Germline CDR1 reads MGHRA; CDR2 reads YSYEKL. The CDR3 here is CASSHLGQNNEQFF. Written as DNA, the CDR3 is TGCGCCAGCAGCCATTTGGGTCAGAACAATGAGCAGTTCTTC.

A few counts support this clonotype. The chain's CDR3 is CASSYSQGKTQYF. The CDR3 DNA sequence: TGTGCCAGCAGTTATTCCCAGGGGAAGACCCAGTACTTC. J is TRBJ2-5 and V is TRBV6-2 or TRBV6-3, with a possible D match to TRBD1 (6 bases). The CDR3 spans 13 residues. The V and J ends lost 3 bases and 6 bases respectively, with 11 bases between them. CDR1 and CDR2 (germline): MNHEY, SVGEGT.

The chain combines TRBV12-3 or TRBV12-4 with TRBJ1-2; TRBD1 might be the D (6 bases). The V end was cut by 6 bases, the J end by 5 bases, with 19 bases between. The CDR3 is 15 amino acids. The CDR3 loop is CASSFTGFSRYGYTF. Here the CDR3 DNA reads TGTGCCAGCAGCTTCACAGGGTTCAGTAGATATGGCTACACCTTC.

The chain employs TRBV28 and TRBJ2-2; 13 bases fit TRBD2. This CDR3 is 16 amino acids long. Unmatched junction bases numbered 6, after V lost 5 bases and J lost 6 bases. Per the germline V gene, CDR1 is MDHEN and CDR2 is SYDVKM. This CDR3 is CASSPRLAGGPGELFF. The CDR3 coding sequence is TGTGCCAGCAGTCCCCGACTAGCGGGAGGTCCCGGGGAGCTGTTTTTT.

This sequence joins TRBV15 and TRBJ2-2, with D possibly matching TRBD2 (6 bases). Trimming pared 3 bases from V and 6 bases from J, leaving 14 bases between. The length of the CDR3 is 15 residues. CDR1 and CDR2 from the germline V gene are LNHNV and YYDKDF (reference sequence). The CDR3 nucleotides are TGTGCCACCAGCAGCGGAGGGCGGATACCCGGGGAGCTGTTTTTT. As protein: CATSSGGRIPGELFF.

As regards this clonotype: At one of its ends the junction is not consistent with the germline gene, which may arise from a read error. The chain couples TRBV5-1 to TRBJ1-6, with TRBD1 identical over 9 bases. CDR1 is SGHRS and CDR2 is YFSETQ in the germline V gene. The CDR3 sequence is 14 residues long. The CDR3 sequence: CASGLTGGNSPLHF. The CDR3 DNA reads as TGCGCCAGCGGCTTGACAGGGGGAAATTCACCCCTCCACTTT.